This T cell receptor (beta chain) was sequenced during a study of T cell responses to AZD1222 COVID-19 vaccine. Across the study: Second-dose timings of about 4 or about 12 weeks were pooled.

The germline gives CDR1 SGHTA, CDR2 FQGNSA. The CDR3 covers 14 residues. Trimming cost V 5 bases and J 6 bases, with 17 bases left between them. Method: immunoSEQ multiplex PCR; TCRdb's copy keeps in-frame clones and lacks some. Of 84,000 or so clones in the sample, approximately 90% were seen once. General study results and limits: It should be noted that donors were predominantly white British and more often female, and clonal diversity was possibly underestimated. Within unmutated variant regions lay the reported targets of nearly half of spike-specific TCRs. Spike as a whole was targeted by vaccine-associated CD4 TCRs, dominant at 160-218 and 743-854.

As to this clone: Its antigen is undetermined.

V usage is TRBV7-2 and J usage is TRBJ2-7; tentative D call: TRBD1 (6 bases). This clonotype originated in an adult in good health. The starting material was peripheral blood, obtained on day 0 of AZD1222 vaccination. CDR3 in DNA: TGTGCCAGCAGCGCAGAGGCCTTCAGGGGCGAGCAGTACTTC. This encodes CASSAEAFRGEQYF.